This T cell receptor beta chain was identified during a study of early T cells in non-severe SARS-CoV-2 infection. Background on the study: Sequencing of bulk RNA from unsorted whole blood was done, without chain pairing. Study-level findings and limits: Database matching using VDJdb favored anti-spike CD8 responses, with private and CD4 specificities left missing.

Ten or more counts support this clonotype. Its specificity is unknown. Each CDR3 protein gets one entry after TCRdb re-called the 5' RACE reads with MiXCR. The table shows approximately 99,000 distinct CDR3 sequences, with roughly 12% occurring only once. V lost 1 base and J 3 bases, leaving 10 bases between the germline ends. The CDR3 is made up of 14 amino acids. Germline CDR1 LGHDT, CDR2 YNNKEL (reference sequence). Source material: whole blood. The receptor comes from an adult who was a healthcare worker with PCR-confirmed SARS-CoV-2 infection or an uninfected control (not recorded which). The V gene is TRBV3-1, the J gene TRBJ2-7, with TRBD2 as a possible D gene (5 bases). The CDR3 DNA reads TGTGCCAGCAGCCAAGTCCCGGCGGGCTACGAGCAGTACTTC. Encoded protein: CASSQVPAGYEQYF.